A single sample is the source of the 30 T cell receptor beta chains below, sequenced in a study of OX40 agonist ivuxolimab in advanced cancers. Sequencing was performed with immunoSEQ multiplex PCR; in TCRdb, only in-frame clones are kept and a portion is missing. Here the sample spans approximately 110,000 clones, around 92% being singletons. The sample was CD4+ or CD8+ T cells sorted from blood, taken in a trial of the OX40 agonist ivuxolimab. The receptors stem from an adult with an advanced solid tumor such as melanoma, head and neck, liver or kidney cancer.

This clone was found a few times. The chain uses TRBV19 and TRBJ2-7; no firm D call. V was cut by 5 bases and J by 5 bases, with 16 bases left in between. Looked up from germline, CDR1 is LNHDA and CDR2 is SQIVND (reference sequence). This CDR3 has 14 residues. The DNA for the CDR3 is TGTGCCAGTAGTCGGGCAGGCCCCCTGGACGAGCAGTACTTC. Translating gives CASSRAGPLDEQYF.

V and J are TRBV5-1 and TRBJ2-5; 8 positions agree with TRBD2. CDR1 and CDR2 (germline): SGHRS, YFSETQ. The CDR3 has 16 residues. Losses at the gene ends were 0 bases for V and 5 bases for J; bases not matched to a gene: 9. CDR3 in amino acids: CASSLGGSGSTETQYF. CDR3 bases: TGCGCCAGCAGCTTGGGCGGCAGCGGGAGTACGGAGACCCAGTACTTC.

CDR3 sequence: CASSLLLGGTEAFF. The CDR3 DNA reads TGTGCCAGCAGCCTCCTGCTCGGGGGCACTGAAGCTTTCTTT. This chain links TRBV6-5 with TRBJ1-1; D is possibly TRBD1 (5 bases). This CDR3 is built from 14 residues. V lost 6 bases and J lost 4, with 15 bases in between. Germline CDR1 is MNHEY and CDR2 is SVGAGI.

V is TRBV5-5 and J is TRBJ2-7, with D possibly matching TRBD1 (6 bases). Per the germline V gene, CDR1 is SGHKS and CDR2 is YYEKEE (reference sequence). The V gene lost 2 bases and the J gene lost 0 bases, with 18 bases spanning the gap. The CDR3 length is 17 residues. CDR3 sequence reads: CASSLNPRTASSYEQYF. CDR3 bases: TGTGCCAGCAGCTTAAACCCGCGGACAGCTAGCTCCTACGAGCAGTACTTC.

The chain combines TRBV28 with TRBJ2-7; 7 bases are a match to TRBD2. The CDR3 runs 15 residues. The trim removed 6 bases at V and 6 bases at J, leaving 14 bases unmatched. Germline CDR1 and CDR2: MDHEN and SYDVKM. Here the CDR3 reads CASSPSLGAGIEQYF. Written as DNA, the CDR3 is TGTGCCAGCAGCCCCTCACTCGGAGCGGGAATCGAGCAGTACTTC.

The chain links TRBV7-9 to TRBJ2-1, with TRBD2 matching 13 bases. J lost 5 bases, V lost 5 bases, and 3 bases had no gene match. The germline V gene encodes CDR1 SEHNR and CDR2 FQNEAQ (reference sequence). This CDR3 is built from 15 residues. In nucleotides, the CDR3 is TGTGCCAGCAGCAGACTAGCGGGAGGAGACAATGAGCAGTTCTTC. Encoded protein: CASSRLAGGDNEQFF. The full variable domain, with the rest looked up from reference TRBV7-9 and TRBJ2-1, is DTGVSQNPRHKITKRGQNVTFRCDPISEHNRLYWYRQTLGQGPEFLTYFQNEAQLEKSRLLSDRFSAERPKGSFSTLEIQRTEQGDSAMYLCASSRLAGGDNEQFFGPGTRLTVL.

The chain combines TRBV5-1 with TRBJ2-7; D call uncertain. The CDR3 is 13 residues long. Germline V gives CDR1 SGHRS, CDR2 YFSETQ. V was cut by 4 bases and J by 3 bases, with 11 bases left in between. CDR3 sequence reads: CASSPTGIYEQYF. CDR3 in DNA: TGCGCCAGCAGCCCAACGGGTATCTACGAGCAGTACTTC.

The chain links TRBV2 to TRBJ1-5; TRBD1 is a possible D gene (6 bases). This CDR3 region has 14 residues. The germline gives CDR1 SNHLY, CDR2 FYNNEI. The V and J ends lost 3 bases and 5 bases respectively, with 11 bases between them. This chain's CDR3 is CASSDLGGDQPQHF. The CDR3 region has the DNA TGTGCCAGCAGTGATTTAGGGGGAGATCAGCCCCAGCATTTT.

The genes are TRBV19 and TRBJ1-2; possibly TRBD1 for D (5 bases). Trimming shortened V by 5 bases and J by 2 bases, and 6 bases separated the two germline ends. The CDR3 has 12 amino acids. Germline V lookup: CDR1 LNHDA, CDR2 SQIVND (reference sequence). The CDR3 DNA reads TGTGCCAGTAGTCGGGGGAACTATGGCTACACCTTC. It is translated as CASSRGNYGYTF.

This clone was seen once. The chain carries TRBV27 and TRBJ2-2; D not certain. The germline CDR1 and CDR2 sequences are MNHEY and SMNVEV (reference sequence). V was trimmed by 3 bases and J by 3 bases, leaving 2 bases between them. The length of the CDR3 is 12 residues. DNA for the CDR3: TGTGCCAGCAGTTTTTACACCGGGGAGCTGTTTTTT. This gives the protein CASSFYTGELFF.

The chain couples TRBV19 to TRBJ1-5; unclear D gene. Trimming left V 9 bases short and J 1 base short, with 13 bases between. CDR1 is LNHDA, CDR2 SQIVND, per germline (reference sequence). CDR3 length: 14 residues. In DNA, the CDR3 is TGTGCCAGCGGTCGGATCGGGAGCAATCAGCCCCAGCATTTT. As protein: CASGRIGSNQPQHF.

This chain links TRBV19 with TRBJ2-7, with D possibly TRBD2 on 6 matching bases. The V gene's germline CDR1 is LNHDA and CDR2 SQIVND (reference sequence). Trimming cost V 4 bases and J 3 bases, with 13 bases left between them. The CDR3 is made up of 14 amino acids. CDR3 DNA: TGTGCCAGTAGTAGGGTAGCGGAGATCTACGAGCAGTACTTC. Translation: CASSRVAEIYEQYF.

The V call is TRBV18, the J call TRBJ2-1, with a possible D match to TRBD1 (5 bases). The CDR3 totals 15 residues. The V and J ends lost 6 bases and 0 bases respectively, with 12 bases between them. Germline V gene lookup returns CDR1 KGHSH and CDR2 LQKENI. The CDR3 sequence: CASSMTESSYNEQFF. As DNA, the CDR3 is TGTGCCAGCTCCATGACAGAGAGCTCCTACAATGAGCAGTTCTTC.

The chain has TRBV5-8 and TRBJ2-7; weak D call: TRBD2 (5 bases). Germline V gene lookup returns CDR1 SGHTS and CDR2 YDEGEE. The CDR3 spans 14 residues. With 0 bases removed from V and 4 bases from J, the gap between germline ends came to 11 bases. CDR3 sequence: CASSLGGLGYEQYF. CDR3 DNA: TGTGCCAGCAGCTTGGGAGGGTTAGGGTACGAGCAGTACTTC.

V gene TRBV12-5 combines with J gene TRBJ2-3; tentatively, D is TRBD1 (5 bases). The germline CDR1 and CDR2 sequences are LGHNT and FRNRAP. V was pared by 1 base and J by 5 bases, with 16 bases between. CDR3 length equals 16 residues. In DNA, the CDR3 is TGTGCTAGTGGTTTGGGGCAGGGCGGCGTTGGAGATACGCAGTATTTT. Translation: CASGLGQGGVGDTQYF.

This clone was seen a few times. This rearrangement joins TRBV18 to TRBJ1-1; TRBD1 agrees at 9 bases. The CDR3 totals 13 residues. With 1 base clipped from V and 11 bases from J, the junction kept 5 bases outside the gene matches. The germline V gene has CDR1 KGHSH and CDR2 LQKENI. CDR3 coding DNA: TGTGCCAGCTCACCACGGACAGGGGAGACGGCTTTCTTT. Amino acids: CASSPRTGETAFF.

The chain employs TRBV7-3 and TRBJ1-1; D uncertain. V lost 5 bases to trimming and J lost 2 bases, with 6 bases between them. The CDR3 contains 12 residues. CDR1 and CDR2 from the germline V gene are SGHTA and FQGTGA. Here the CDR3 DNA reads TGTGCCAGCAGCCACGGCAACACTGAAGCTTTCTTT. Translation: CASSHGNTEAFF.

This chain links TRBV4-3 with TRBJ1-2, with unresolved D. Germline V gene data show CDR1 as LGHNA and CDR2 as YSLEER. This CDR3 spans 14 amino acids. V gave up 0 bases and J gave up 4 bases, with 9 bases separating them. The CDR3 region has the DNA TGCGCCAGCAGCCAAGATCTTCGGACCTATGGCTACACCTTC. This translates into CASSQDLRTYGYTF.

The chain employs TRBV27 and TRBJ1-1; D might be TRBD1 (6 bases). Germline CDR1 MNHEY, CDR2 SMNVEV (reference sequence). V gave up 6 bases and J gave up 5 bases, with 16 bases separating them. The CDR3 sequence is 14 residues long. The CDR3 spells CASSSPQGKTEAFF. The CDR3, as DNA: TGTGCCAGCAGCTCCCCGCAGGGGAAGACTGAAGCTTTCTTT.

The V gene is TRBV6-1, the J gene TRBJ2-1, with a tentative D call TRBD2 (6 bases). The CDR3 has 16 residues. V lost 3 bases and J lost 0, with 12 bases in between. The V gene's germline CDR1 is MNHNS and CDR2 SASEGT. The chain's CDR3 is CASSDRDGGSYNEQFF. CDR3 DNA: TGTGCCAGCAGTGACAGGGACGGGGGCTCCTACAATGAGCAGTTCTTC.

The chain recombines TRBV6-6 with TRBJ1-1, with 9 bases identical to TRBD1. The J segment lost 5 bases and the V segment lost 5 bases, leaving 6 bases of the junction unmatched. The CDR3 runs to 14 residues. CDR1 is MNHNY and CDR2 is SVGAGI in the germline V gene (reference sequence). Written as DNA, the CDR3 is TGTGCCAGCAGTCTTTCCGGGACAGGGACTGAAGCTTTCTTT. Protein sequence: CASSLSGTGTEAFF.

The CDR3 is CASSLSARTAAGYEQYF. In nucleotides, the CDR3 is TGTGCCAGCAGCTTGTCAGCCCGGACAGCGGCAGGCTACGAGCAGTACTTC. The V call is TRBV5-5, the J call TRBJ2-7; perhaps TRBD1 as D (6 bases). Deletions cut 1 base from V and 3 bases from J, with 20 bases between. CDR3 length equals 17 residues. From germline, CDR1 is SGHKS and CDR2 YYEKEE (reference sequence).

The J gene is TRBJ1-1, the V gene TRBV27; D ambiguous. CDR1 is MNHEY, CDR2 SMNVEV, per germline (reference sequence). The CDR3 has 12 amino acids. Trimming left V 2 bases short and J 8 bases short, with 9 bases between. The CDR3 nucleotides are TGTGCCAGCAGTTTAGGAGGAGCCGAAGCTTTCTTT. It specifies CASSLGGAEAFF.

The V gene is TRBV7-9, the J gene TRBJ1-2; 7 bases are shared with TRBD1. Per the germline V gene, CDR1 is SEHNR and CDR2 is FQNEAQ (reference sequence). V shed 6 bases and J 3 bases; nucleotides not matched to a gene: 4. The CDR3 has 13 amino acids. For the CDR3, the DNA is TGTGCCAGCAGGACAGGGACAGACTATGGCTACACCTTC. Protein product: CASRTGTDYGYTF.

The V gene is TRBV14, the J gene TRBJ2-5, with 14 bases fitting TRBD2. Unmatched junction bases numbered 8, after V lost 1 base and J lost 4 bases. Per germline, CDR1 SGHDN and CDR2 FVKESK. The CDR3 runs 18 residues. Here the CDR3 DNA reads TGTGCCAGCAGCCAAGCGGGGACTAGCGGGAGTCTCGGAGAGACCCAGTACTTC. As protein: CASSQAGTSGSLGETQYF. Looking up the rest from reference TRBV14 and TRBJ2-5 gives the full variable domain: EAGVTQFPSHSVIEKGQTVTLRCDPISGHDNLYWYRRVMGKEIKFLLHFVKESKQDESGMPNNRFLAERTGGTYSTLKVQPAELEDSGVYFCASSQAGTSGSLGETQYFGPGTRLLVL.

This sequence joins TRBV9 and TRBJ2-5; D remains ambiguous. The CDR3 length is 14 residues. Trimming removed 0 bases at V and 4 bases at J, with 10 bases between. Germline CDR1 and CDR2: SGDLS and YYNGEE. CDR3 residues: CASSVESTRETQYF. The CDR3 bases are TGTGCCAGCAGCGTAGAGAGTACGAGAGAGACCCAGTACTTC. The whole variable domain, remainder taken from reference TRBV9 and TRBJ2-5, is DSGVTQTPKHLITATGQRVTLRCSPRSGDLSVYWYQQSLDQGLQFLIQYYNGEERAKGNILERFSAQQFPDLHSELNLSSLELGDSALYFCASSVESTRETQYFGPGTRLLVL.

Ten or more counts support this clone. The rearrangement links TRBV6-1 to TRBJ1-1, with D unresolved. Trimming cost V 4 bases and J 3 bases, with 9 bases left between them. CDR3 length equals 13 residues. Germline CDR1 reads MNHNS; CDR2 reads SASEGT. The CDR3 protein is CASSGSRDTEAFF. CDR3 bases: TGTGCCAGCAGTGGGAGTAGGGACACTGAAGCTTTCTTT.

The rearrangement links TRBV25-1 to TRBJ2-2; 8 nucleotides match TRBD1. The CDR3 is made up of 16 amino acids. V shed 4 bases, J shed 2 bases, and the junction held 6 bases outside the gene matches. The germline gives CDR1 MGHDK, CDR2 SYGVNS. The CDR3 DNA is TGTGCCAGCAGTGCCCCGGACAGGGTAAACACCGGGGAGCTGTTTTTT. It translates to CASSAPDRVNTGELFF.

This chain connects TRBV6-5 to TRBJ2-4; unclear D gene. The CDR3 runs to 14 residues. Trimming took 3 bases from V and 8 from J, leaving 14 bases between them. In germline, CDR1 is MNHEY, CDR2 SVGAGI. The CDR3 loop is CASSYHAAGDIQYF. In nucleotides, the CDR3 is TGTGCCAGCAGTTATCATGCGGCCGGAGACATTCAGTACTTC.

The gene calls are TRBV10-2 and TRBJ1-4, with 12 bases fitting TRBD1. With V trimmed by 8 bases and J by 7 bases, 8 bases remained unmatched. Germline loops: CDR1 WSHSY, CDR2 SAAADI. CDR3 size: 15 residues. The CDR3 nucleotides are TGCGCCAGCCGGGACAGGGGGCGCGATAGTGAAAAACTGTTTTTT. Translated, it gives CASRDRGRDSEKLFF.